This T cell receptor (beta chain) was captured by sequencing in a study of follicular helper T cells after annual influenza vaccination. Time point reported: 2013-2014 season, 7 days after vaccination. Adults received seasonal inactivated influenza vaccine, with sorted blood CD4 subsets sequenced before and after. Subjects lived in the community and lacked influenza vaccine within the prior 6 months. Cells are cTfh (non-naive CD4+CXCR5+PD-1+), split by ICOS and CD38 into double-positive or double-negative. TCRB sequencing was done at Survey resolution level. Repertoires were generated with immunoSEQ multiplex PCR, while TCRdb's copy carries only in-frame clones and drops some. Of roughly 9,000 clones listed, about 83% are singletons. The source material was CXCR5+ CD38- circulating T follicular helper cells from blood, sampled 7 days after influenza vaccination. The subset here: circulating Tfh, non-naive CD4+CXCR5+PD-1+ (ICOS+CD38+ or ICOS-CD38-). The clonotype comes from an adult who received the influenza vaccine.

This CDR3 reads CASSLAHSYNEQFF. CDR3 bases: TGTGCCAGCAGTTTAGCTCACTCCTACAATGAGCAGTTCTTC. The chain uses TRBV28 and TRBJ2-1, with D unclear. CDR3 length equals 14 residues. V was pared by 2 bases and J by 0 bases, with 5 bases between. Germline CDR1 reads MDHEN; CDR2 reads SYDVKM. Supplemented by reference TRBV28 and TRBJ2-1, the full variable domain reads DVKVTQSSRYLVKRTGEKVFLECVQDMDHENMFWYRQDPGLGLRLIYFSYDVKMKEKGDIPEGYSVSREKKERFSLILESASTNQTSMYLCASSLAHSYNEQFFGPGTRLTVL.